This T cell receptor (beta chain) was found in a study of T cell responses to AZD1222 COVID-19 vaccine. Study at large: Analysis merged second doses at about 4 or about 12 weeks.

CDR1 and CDR2 from the germline V gene are SGHTA and FQGNSA. CDR3 length: 14 amino acids. Trimming shortened V by 5 bases and J by 6 bases, and 14 bases separated the two germline ends. In regard to this clone: Its target is unknown.

The protocol was immunoSEQ multiplex PCR, while the TCRdb copy is restricted to in-frame clones and leaves out a portion. The sample carries some 130,000 clones, 85% to 90% recorded once. Study-wide findings and caveats: CD4 TCRs covered the whole spike, strongest at regions 160-218 and 743-854. The study identified only a handful of AZD1222 recipients as seropositive at baseline.

The material sequenced was peripheral blood, taken on day 0 of AZD1222 vaccination. This TCR was recovered from an adult in good health. The chain uses TRBV7-2 and TRBJ1-5; D remains unclear. The CDR3 nucleotides read TGTGCCAGCAGCCAAGGACCGGGCGGTCAGCCCCAGCATTTT. It encodes CASSQGPGGQPQHF.